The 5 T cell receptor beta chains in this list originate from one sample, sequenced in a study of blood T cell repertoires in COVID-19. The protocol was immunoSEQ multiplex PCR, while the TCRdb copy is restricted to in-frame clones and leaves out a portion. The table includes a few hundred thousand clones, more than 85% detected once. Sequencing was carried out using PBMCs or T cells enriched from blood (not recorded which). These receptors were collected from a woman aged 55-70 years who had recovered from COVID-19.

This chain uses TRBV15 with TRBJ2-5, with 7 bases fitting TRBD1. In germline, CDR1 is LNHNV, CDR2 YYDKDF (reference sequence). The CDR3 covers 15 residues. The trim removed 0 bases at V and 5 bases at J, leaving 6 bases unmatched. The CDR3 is CATSRDKGGIETQYF. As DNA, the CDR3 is TGTGCCACCAGCAGAGATAAAGGGGGCATCGAGACCCAGTACTTC.

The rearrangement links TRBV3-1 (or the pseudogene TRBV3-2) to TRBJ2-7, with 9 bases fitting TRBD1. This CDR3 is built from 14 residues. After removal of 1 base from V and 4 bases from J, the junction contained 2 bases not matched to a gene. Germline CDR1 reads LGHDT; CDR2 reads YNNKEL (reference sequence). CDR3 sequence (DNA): TGTGCCAGCAGCCAAGGGGGACAGGGTTACGAGCAGTACGTC. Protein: CASSQGGQGYEQYV.

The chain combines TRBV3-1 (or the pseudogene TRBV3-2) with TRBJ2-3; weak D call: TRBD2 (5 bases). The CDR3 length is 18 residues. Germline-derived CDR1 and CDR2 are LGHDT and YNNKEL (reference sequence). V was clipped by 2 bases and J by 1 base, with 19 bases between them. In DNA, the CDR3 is TGTGCCAGCAGCCAATTGGAGGCTAGTCCCCCGGGCACAGATACGCAGTATTTT. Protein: CASSQLEASPPGTDTQYF.

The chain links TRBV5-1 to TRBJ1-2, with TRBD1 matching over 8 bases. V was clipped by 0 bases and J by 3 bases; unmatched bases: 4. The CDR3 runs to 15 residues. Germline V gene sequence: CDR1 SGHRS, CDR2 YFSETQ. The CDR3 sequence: CASSLAQGVYYGYTF. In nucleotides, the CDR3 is TGCGCCAGCAGCTTGGCACAGGGGGTATACTATGGCTACACCTTC. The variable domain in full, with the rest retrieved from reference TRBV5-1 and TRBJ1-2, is KAGVTQTPRYLIKTRGQQVTLSCSPISGHRSVSWYQQTPGQGLQFLFEYFSETQRNKGNFPGRFSGRQFSNSRSEMNVSTLELGDSALYLCASSLAQGVYYGYTFGSGTRLTVV.

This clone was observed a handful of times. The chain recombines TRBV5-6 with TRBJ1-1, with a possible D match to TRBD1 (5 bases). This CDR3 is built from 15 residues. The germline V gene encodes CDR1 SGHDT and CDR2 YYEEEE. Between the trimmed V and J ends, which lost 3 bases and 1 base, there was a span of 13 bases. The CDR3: CASSSSQVRNTEAFF. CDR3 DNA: TGTGCCAGCAGCTCCTCACAGGTGAGGAACACTGAAGCTTTCTTT.